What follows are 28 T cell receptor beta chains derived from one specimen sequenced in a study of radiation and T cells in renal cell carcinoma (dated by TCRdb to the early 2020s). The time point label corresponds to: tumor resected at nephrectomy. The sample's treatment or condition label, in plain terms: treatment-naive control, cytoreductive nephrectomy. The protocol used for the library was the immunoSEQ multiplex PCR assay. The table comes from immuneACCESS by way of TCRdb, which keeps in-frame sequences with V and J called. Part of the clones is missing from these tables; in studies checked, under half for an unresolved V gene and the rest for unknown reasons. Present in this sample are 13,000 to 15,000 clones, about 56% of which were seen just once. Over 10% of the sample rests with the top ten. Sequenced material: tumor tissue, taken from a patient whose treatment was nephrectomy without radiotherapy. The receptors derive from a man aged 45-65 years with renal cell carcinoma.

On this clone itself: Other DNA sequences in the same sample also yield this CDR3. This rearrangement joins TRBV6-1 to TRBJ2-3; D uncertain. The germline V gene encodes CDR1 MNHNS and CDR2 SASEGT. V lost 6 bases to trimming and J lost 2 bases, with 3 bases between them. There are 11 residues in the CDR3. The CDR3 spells CASSTTDTQYF. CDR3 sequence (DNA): TGTGCCAGCAGCACCACAGATACGCAGTATTTT.

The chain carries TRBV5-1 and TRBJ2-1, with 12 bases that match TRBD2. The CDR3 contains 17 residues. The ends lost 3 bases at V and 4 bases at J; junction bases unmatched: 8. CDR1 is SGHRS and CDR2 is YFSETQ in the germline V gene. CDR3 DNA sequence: TGCGCCAGCAGCTACCTAAACGGACTAGCGGGGTACAATGAGCAGTTCTTC. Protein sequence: CASSYLNGLAGYNEQFF.

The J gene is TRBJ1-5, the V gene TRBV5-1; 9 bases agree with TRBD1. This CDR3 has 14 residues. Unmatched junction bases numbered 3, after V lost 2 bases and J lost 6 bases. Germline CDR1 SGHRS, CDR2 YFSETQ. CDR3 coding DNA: TGCGCCAGCAGCTTCACAGGGGGCGGTCAGCCCCAGCATTTT. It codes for CASSFTGGGQPQHF. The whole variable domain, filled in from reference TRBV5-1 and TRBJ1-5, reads KAGVTQTPRYLIKTRGQQVTLSCSPISGHRSVSWYQQTPGQGLQFLFEYFSETQRNKGNFPGRFSGRQFSNSRSEMNVSTLELGDSALYLCASSFTGGGQPQHFGDGTRLSIL.

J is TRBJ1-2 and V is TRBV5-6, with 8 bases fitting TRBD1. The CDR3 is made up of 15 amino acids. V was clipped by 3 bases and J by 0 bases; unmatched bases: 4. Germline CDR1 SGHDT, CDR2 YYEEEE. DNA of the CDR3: TGTGCCAGCAGCTACCAGGACAGGGCTAACTATGGCTACACCTTC. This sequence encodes CASSYQDRANYGYTF.

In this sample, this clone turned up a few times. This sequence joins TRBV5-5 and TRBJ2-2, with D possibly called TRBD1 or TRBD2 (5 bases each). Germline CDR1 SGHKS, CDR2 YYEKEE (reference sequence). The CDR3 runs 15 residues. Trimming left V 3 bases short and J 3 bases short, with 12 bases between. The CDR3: CASSSGPVDTGELFF. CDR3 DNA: TGTGCCAGCAGCTCGGGACCGGTGGACACCGGGGAGCTGTTTTTT. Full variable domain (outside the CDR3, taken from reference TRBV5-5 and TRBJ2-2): DAGVTQSPTHLIKTRGQQVTLRCSPISGHKSVSWYQQVLGQGPQFIFQYYEKEERGRGNFPDRFSARQFPNYSSELNVNALLLGDSALYLCASSSGPVDTGELFFGEGSRLTVL.

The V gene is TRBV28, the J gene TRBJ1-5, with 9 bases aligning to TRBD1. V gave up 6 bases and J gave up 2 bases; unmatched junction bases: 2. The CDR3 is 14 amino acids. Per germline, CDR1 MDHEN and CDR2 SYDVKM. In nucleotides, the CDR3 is TGTGCCAGCAGGGGACAGGGAGGCAATCAGCCCCAGCATTTT. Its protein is CASRGQGGNQPQHF.

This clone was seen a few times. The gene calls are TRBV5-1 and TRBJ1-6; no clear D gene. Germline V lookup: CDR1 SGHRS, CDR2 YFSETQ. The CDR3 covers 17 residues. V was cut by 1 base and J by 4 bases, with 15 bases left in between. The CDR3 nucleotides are TGCGCCAGCAGCTTGAGTTCCGGGTACGGTTATAATTCACCCCTCCACTTT. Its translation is CASSLSSGYGYNSPLHF.

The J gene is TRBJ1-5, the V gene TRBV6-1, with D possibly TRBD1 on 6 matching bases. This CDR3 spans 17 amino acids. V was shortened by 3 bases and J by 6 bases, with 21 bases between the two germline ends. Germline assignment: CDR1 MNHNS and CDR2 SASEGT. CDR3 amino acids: CASSEGLRGAPGQPQHF. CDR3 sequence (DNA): TGTGCCAGCAGTGAGGGGCTCCGGGGGGCGCCGGGTCAGCCCCAGCATTTT.

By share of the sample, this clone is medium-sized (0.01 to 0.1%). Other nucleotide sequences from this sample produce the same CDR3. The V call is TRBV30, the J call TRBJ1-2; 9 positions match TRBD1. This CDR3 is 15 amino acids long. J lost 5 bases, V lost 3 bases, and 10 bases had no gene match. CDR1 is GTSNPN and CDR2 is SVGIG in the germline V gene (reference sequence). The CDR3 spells CAWSRRTGDPYGYTF. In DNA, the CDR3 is TGTGCCTGGAGCCGTAGGACAGGGGATCCTTATGGCTACACCTTC.

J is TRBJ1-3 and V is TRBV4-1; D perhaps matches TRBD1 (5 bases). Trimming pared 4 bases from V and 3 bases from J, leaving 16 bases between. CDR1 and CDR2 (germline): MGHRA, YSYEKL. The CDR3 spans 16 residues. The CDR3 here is CASSLSTGEGGNTIYF. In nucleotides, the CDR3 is TGCGCCAGCAGCCTCAGTACGGGGGAAGGTGGAAACACCATATATTTT.

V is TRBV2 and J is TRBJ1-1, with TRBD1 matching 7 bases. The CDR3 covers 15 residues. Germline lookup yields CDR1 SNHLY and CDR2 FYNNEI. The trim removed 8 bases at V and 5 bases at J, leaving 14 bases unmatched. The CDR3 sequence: CASLLEGGGWTEAFF. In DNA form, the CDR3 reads TGTGCCAGCCTGTTAGAAGGGGGCGGGTGGACTGAAGCTTTCTTT.

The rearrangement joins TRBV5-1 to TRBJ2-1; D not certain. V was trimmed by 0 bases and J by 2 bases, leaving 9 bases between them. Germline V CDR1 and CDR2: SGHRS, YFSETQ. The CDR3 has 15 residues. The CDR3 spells CASSLDELPYNEQFF. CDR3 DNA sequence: TGCGCCAGCAGCTTGGACGAGCTTCCCTACAATGAGCAGTTCTTC.

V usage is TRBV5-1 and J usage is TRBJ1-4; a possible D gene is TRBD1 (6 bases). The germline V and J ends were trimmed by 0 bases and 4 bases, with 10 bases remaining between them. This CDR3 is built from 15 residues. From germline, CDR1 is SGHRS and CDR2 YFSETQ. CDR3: CASSLGTALNEKLFF. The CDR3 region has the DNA TGCGCCAGCAGCTTGGGGACAGCCCTTAATGAAAAACTGTTTTTT. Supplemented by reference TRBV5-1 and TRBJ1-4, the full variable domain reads KAGVTQTPRYLIKTRGQQVTLSCSPISGHRSVSWYQQTPGQGLQFLFEYFSETQRNKGNFPGRFSGRQFSNSRSEMNVSTLELGDSALYLCASSLGTALNEKLFFGSGTQLSVL.

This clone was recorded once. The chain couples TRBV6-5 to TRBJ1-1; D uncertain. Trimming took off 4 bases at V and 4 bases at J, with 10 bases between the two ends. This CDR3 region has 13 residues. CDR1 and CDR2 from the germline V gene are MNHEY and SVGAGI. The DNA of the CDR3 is TGTGCCAGCAGTTCCTCATACGGCACTGAAGCTTTCTTT. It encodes CASSSSYGTEAFF.

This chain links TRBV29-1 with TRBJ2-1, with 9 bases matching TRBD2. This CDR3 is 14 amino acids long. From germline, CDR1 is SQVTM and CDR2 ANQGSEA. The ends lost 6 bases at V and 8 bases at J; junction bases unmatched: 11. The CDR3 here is CSVRAGGPLDEQFF. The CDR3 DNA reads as TGCAGCGTACGTGCGGGGGGGCCACTAGATGAGCAGTTCTTC.

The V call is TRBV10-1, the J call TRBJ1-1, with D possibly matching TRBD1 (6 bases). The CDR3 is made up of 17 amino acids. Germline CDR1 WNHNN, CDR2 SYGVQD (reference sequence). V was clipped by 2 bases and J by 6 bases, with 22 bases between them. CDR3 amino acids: CASSEPRTEVSRAEAFF. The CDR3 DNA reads TGCGCCAGCAGTGAGCCCCGGACAGAAGTGAGTAGGGCTGAAGCTTTCTTT.

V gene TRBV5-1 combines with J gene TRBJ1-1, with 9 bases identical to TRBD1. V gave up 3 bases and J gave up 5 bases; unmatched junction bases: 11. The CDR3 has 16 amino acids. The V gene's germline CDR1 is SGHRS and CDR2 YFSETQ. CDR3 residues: CASSSTPGDRETEAFF. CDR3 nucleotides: TGCGCCAGCAGCTCAACTCCCGGGGACAGGGAAACTGAAGCTTTCTTT.

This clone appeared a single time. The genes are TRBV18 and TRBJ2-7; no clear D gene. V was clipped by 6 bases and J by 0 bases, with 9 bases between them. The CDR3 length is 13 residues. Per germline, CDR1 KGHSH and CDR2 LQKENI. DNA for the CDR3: TGTGCCAGCTCGCAGGTAACCTCCTACGAGCAGTACTTC. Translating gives CASSQVTSYEQYF. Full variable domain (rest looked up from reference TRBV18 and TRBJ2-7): NAGVMQNPRHLVRRRGQEARLRCSPMKGHSHVYWYRQLPEEGLKFMVYLQKENIIDESGMPKERFSAEFPKEGPSILRIQQVVRGDSAAYFCASSQVTSYEQYFGPGTRLTVT.

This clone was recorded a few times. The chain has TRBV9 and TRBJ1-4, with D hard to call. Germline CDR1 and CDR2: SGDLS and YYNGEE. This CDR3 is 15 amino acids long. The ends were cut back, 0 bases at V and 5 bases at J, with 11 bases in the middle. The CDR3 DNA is TGTGCCAGCAGCGTAGGGATCCCCAGCAATGAAAAACTGTTTTTT. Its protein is CASSVGIPSNEKLFF.

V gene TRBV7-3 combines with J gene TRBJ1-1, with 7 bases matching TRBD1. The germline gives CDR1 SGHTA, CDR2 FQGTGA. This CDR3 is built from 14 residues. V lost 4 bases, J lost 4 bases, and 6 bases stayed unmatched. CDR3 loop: CASSSTGRTTEAFF. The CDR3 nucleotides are TGTGCCAGCAGCTCGACAGGGAGGACCACTGAAGCTTTCTTT.

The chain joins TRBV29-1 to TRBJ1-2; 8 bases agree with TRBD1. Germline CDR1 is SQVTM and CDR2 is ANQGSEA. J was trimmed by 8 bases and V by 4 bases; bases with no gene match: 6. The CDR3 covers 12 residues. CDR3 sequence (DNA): TGCAGCGTTGCGGGACAGGCGGGCGGCTACACCTTC. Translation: CSVAGQAGGYTF.

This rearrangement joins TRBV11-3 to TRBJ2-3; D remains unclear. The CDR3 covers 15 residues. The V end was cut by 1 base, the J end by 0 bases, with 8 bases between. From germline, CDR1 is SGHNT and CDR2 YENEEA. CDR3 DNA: TGTGCCAGCAGCTTAGGGATAGGGAGCACAGATACGCAGTATTTT. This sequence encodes CASSLGIGSTDTQYF.

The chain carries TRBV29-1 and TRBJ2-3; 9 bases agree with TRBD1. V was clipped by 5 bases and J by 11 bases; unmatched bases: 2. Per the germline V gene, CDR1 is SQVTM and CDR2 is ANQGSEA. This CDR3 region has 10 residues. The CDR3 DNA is TGCAGCGTTTCGGACAGGGGGCAGTATTTT. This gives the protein CSVSDRGQYF.

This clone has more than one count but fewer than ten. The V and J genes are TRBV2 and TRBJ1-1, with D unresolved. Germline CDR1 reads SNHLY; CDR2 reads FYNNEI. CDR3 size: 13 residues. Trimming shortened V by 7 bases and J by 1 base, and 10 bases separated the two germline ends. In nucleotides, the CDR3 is TGTGCCAGCACCCAAAGGGAGAACACTGAAGCTTTCTTT. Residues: CASTQRENTEAFF.

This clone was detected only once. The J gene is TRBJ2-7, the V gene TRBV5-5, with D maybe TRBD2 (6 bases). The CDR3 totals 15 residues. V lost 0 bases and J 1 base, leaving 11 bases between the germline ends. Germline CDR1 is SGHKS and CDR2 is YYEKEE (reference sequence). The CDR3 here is CASSLAGTGSYEQYF. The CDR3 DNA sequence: TGTGCCAGCAGCTTGGCCGGGACTGGGTCCTACGAGCAGTACTTC.

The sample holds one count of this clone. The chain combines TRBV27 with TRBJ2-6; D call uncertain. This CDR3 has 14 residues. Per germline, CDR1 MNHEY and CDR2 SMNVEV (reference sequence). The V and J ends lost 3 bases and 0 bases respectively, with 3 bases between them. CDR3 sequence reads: CASSFSSGANVLTF. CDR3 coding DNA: TGTGCCAGCAGTTTTAGCTCTGGGGCCAACGTCCTGACTTTC.

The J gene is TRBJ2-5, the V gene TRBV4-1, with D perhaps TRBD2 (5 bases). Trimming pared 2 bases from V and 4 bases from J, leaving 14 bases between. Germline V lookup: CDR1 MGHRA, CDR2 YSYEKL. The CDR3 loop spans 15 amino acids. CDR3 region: CASSQLGVRGETQYF. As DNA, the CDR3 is TGCGCCAGCAGCCAACTCGGGGTACGGGGAGAGACCCAGTACTTC.

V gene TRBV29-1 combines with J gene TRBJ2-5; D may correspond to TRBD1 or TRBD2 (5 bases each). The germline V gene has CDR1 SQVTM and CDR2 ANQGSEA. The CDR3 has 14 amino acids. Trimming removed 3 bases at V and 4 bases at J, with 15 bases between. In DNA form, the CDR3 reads TGCAGCGTTGACAGGGCGGGTTTGGGAGAGACCCAGTACTTC. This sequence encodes CSVDRAGLGETQYF.